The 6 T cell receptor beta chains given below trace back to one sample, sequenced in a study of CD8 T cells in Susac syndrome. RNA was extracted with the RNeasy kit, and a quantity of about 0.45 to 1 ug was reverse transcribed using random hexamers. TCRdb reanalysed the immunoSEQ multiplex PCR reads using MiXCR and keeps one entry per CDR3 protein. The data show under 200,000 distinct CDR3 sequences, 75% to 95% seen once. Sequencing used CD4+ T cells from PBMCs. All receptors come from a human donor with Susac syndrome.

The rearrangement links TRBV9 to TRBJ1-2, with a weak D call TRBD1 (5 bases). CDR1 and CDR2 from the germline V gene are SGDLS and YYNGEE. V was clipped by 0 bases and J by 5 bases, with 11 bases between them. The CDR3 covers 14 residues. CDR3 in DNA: TGTGCCAGCAGCGTAGCGGGGGTCAGATATGGCTACACCTTC. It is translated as CASSVAGVRYGYTF.

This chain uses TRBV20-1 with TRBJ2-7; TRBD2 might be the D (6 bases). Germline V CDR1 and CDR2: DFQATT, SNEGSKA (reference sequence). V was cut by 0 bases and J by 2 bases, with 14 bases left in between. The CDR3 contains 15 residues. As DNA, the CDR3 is TGCAGTGCTAGAGATCCGGAGGACTACACCTACGAGCAGTACTTC. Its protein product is CSARDPEDYTYEQYF.

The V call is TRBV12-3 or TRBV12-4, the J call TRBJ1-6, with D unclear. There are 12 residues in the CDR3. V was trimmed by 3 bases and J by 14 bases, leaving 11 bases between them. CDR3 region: CASSLGFLTLHF. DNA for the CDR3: TGTGCCAGCAGTTTGGGTTTTTTAACCCTCCACTTT.

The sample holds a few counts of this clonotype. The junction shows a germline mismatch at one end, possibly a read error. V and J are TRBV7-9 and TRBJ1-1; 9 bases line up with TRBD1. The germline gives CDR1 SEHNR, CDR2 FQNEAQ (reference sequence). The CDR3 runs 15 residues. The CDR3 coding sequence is TGTGCCAGCAGTTTAGTGGACAGGGGATCCACTGAAGCTTTCTTT. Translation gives CASSLVDRGSTEAFF.

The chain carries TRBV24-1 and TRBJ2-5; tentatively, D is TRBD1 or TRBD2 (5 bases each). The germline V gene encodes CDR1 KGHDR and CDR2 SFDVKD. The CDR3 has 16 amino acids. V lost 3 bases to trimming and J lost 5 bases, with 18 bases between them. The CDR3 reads CATSDRSGTLMETQYF. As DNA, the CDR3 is TGTGCCACCAGTGATAGATCGGGGACGCTCATGGAGACCCAGTACTTC.

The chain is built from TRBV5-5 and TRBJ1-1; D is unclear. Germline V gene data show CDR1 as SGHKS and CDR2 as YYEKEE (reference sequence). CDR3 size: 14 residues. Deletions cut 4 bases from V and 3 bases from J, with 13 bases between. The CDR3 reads CASSLALGYTEAFF. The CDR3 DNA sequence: TGTGCCAGCAGCCTAGCCTTAGGGTACACTGAAGCTTTCTTT.